Listed below are T cell receptor beta chains from one sample, sequenced in a study of blood T cell repertoires in COVID-19. Method: immunoSEQ multiplex PCR; TCRdb's copy keeps in-frame clones and lacks some. Among about 360,000 clones listed, about four fifths were seen once. The sample taken for sequencing was peripheral blood. Receptors were obtained from a man aged 25 to 40 with active or convalescent COVID-19. The CDR3 runs from the conserved cysteine through the conserved F or W. A D gene is named only where the DNA matches it firmly. The listing skips clone size in some rows; elsewhere it reads once, few, many or a size class.

clone_size,d_call,j_call,v_call,cdr3_aa,cdr3_nt
-,TRBD2,TRBJ2-5,TRBV7-9,CASSLKPSGGAKETQYF,TGTGCCAGCAGCTTAAAGCCCAGCGGGGGGGCCAAAGAGACCCAGTACTTC
-,-,TRBJ1-6,TRBV12-5,CASSSGSSPLHF,TGTGCTTCCTCAAGCGGGTCCTCACCCCTCCACTTT
-,-,TRBJ2-3,TRBV5-1,CASSLLTGSSTDTQYF,TGCGCCAGCAGCTTGTTGACGGGGTCCTCCACAGATACGCAGTATTTT
-,-,TRBJ1-1,TRBV27,CASSLRGTEAFF,TGTGCCAGCAGTTTAAGGGGCACTGAAGCTTTCTTT
few,-,TRBJ1-5,TRBV28,CASSPGRPPLSNQPQHF,TGTGCCAGCAGCCCGGGTAGGCCTCCTCTTAGCAATCAGCCCCAGCATTTT
-,-,TRBJ1-1,TRBV18,CASSPPGAGRTEAFF,TGTGCCAGCTCACCACCCGGGGCGGGGAGGACTGAAGCTTTCTTT
once,-,TRBJ2-1,TRBV7-8,CASSLAGADEQFF,TGTGCCAGCAGCTTAGCAGGGGCAGATGAGCAGTTCTTC
-,-,TRBJ1-1,TRBV30,CALQGGGTEAFF,TGTGCCTTACAGGGTGGTGGGACTGAAGCTTTCTTT
-,-,TRBJ1-4,TRBV5-4,CASSLAPGKLFF,TGTGCCAGCAGCTTGGCCCCAGGAAAACTGTTTTTT
-,TRBD2,TRBJ2-7,TRBV19,CASSVYGTSGGKSYEQYF,TGTGCCAGTAGCGTATACGGGACTAGCGGGGGGAAATCCTACGAGCAGTACTTC
-,TRBD1,TRBJ1-2,TRBV6-1,CASSVRDRDTVYGYTF,TGTGCCAGCAGTGTCCGGGACAGGGATACTGTCTATGGCTACACCTTC
-,TRBD1,TRBJ1-1,TRBV4-2,CASSQDEGGIAEAFF,TGTGCCAGCAGCCAAGACGAAGGGGGCATCGCTGAAGCTTTCTTT
-,-,TRBJ1-4,TRBV15,CATSRDTGLGEKLFF,TGTGCCACCAGCAGAGATACAGGGCTAGGAGAAAAACTGTTTTTT
-,TRBD2,TRBJ2-7,TRBV4-1,CASSQVGGLRLNDEQYF,TGCGCCAGCAGCCAAGTCGGGGGGTTGAGGCTAAATGACGAGCAGTACTTC
-,TRBD2,TRBJ2-7,TRBV4-2,CASSQEEREHDEQYF,TGTGCCAGCAGCCAAGAGGAGCGGGAGCACGACGAGCAGTACTTC
-,-,TRBJ1-1,TRBV21-1,CASSPRGQRTEAFF,TGTGCCAGCAGCCCCCGAGGACAAAGAACTGAAGCTTTCTTT
-,TRBD1,TRBJ1-2,TRBV28,CASSLTGGAYGYTF,TGTGCCAGCAGTTTGACAGGGGGCGCCTATGGCTACACCTTC
-,-,TRBJ2-1,TRBV19,CASSTPPGEQFF,TGTGCCAGTAGTACCCCACCGGGTGAGCAGTTCTTC
-,TRBD2,TRBJ2-1,TRBV5-4,CASSLGASGSSYNEQFF,TGTGCCAGCAGCTTGGGGGCTAGCGGGAGCTCCTACAATGAGCAGTTCTTC
-,-,TRBJ2-7,TRBV6-5,CASSPLATGHHEQYF,TGTGCCAGCAGTCCACTAGCAACAGGCCACCACGAGCAGTACTTC
-,-,TRBJ2-1,TRBV30,CAWSSPRLEEQFF,TGTGCCTGGAGCTCCCCCCGACTGGAGGAGCAGTTCTTC
-,TRBD1,TRBJ1-1,TRBV11-2,CASSLRGTGDTEAFF,TGTGCCAGCAGCTTACGAGGGACAGGGGACACTGAAGCTTTCTTT
-,TRBD2,TRBJ2-1,TRBV7-8,CASSLRASGLNEQFF,TGTGCCAGCAGCTTACGGGCTAGCGGGCTTAATGAGCAGTTCTTC
-,TRBD1,TRBJ2-1,TRBV3-1/TRBV3-2,CASSPDRDAEQFF,TGTGCCAGCAGCCCGGACAGGGACGCTGAGCAGTTCTTC
-,-,TRBJ1-5,TRBV28,CARRPSNQPQHF,TGTGCTCGGAGGCCTAGCAATCAGCCCCAGCATTTT
-,-,TRBJ2-3,TRBV27,CASSLSWGGDTQYF,TGTGCCAGCAGTTTATCGTGGGGAGGAGATACGCAGTATTTT
-,-,TRBJ1-2,TRBV29-1,CSVVKGGENYGYTF,TGCAGCGTGGTGAAGGGTGGGGAGAACTATGGCTACACCTTC
once,TRBD1,TRBJ1-5,TRBV7-9,CASSSSRGPQFLNQPQHF,TGTGCCAGCAGCTCTTCCAGGGGGCCTCAATTTCTTAATCAGCCCCAGCATTTT
-,-,TRBJ2-7,TRBV21-1,CASSKVRLAGGPSEQYF,TGTGCCAGCAGCAAAGTAAGACTAGCGGGAGGGCCTAGCGAGCAGTACTTC
-,-,TRBJ1-4,TRBV11-2,CLSEVLNEKLFF,TGTCTCTCCGAGGTCCTTAATGAAAAACTGTTTTTT
-,-,TRBJ1-1,TRBV13,CASSSPVRGNTEAFF,TGTGCCAGCAGCTCTCCGGTCCGGGGGAACACTGAAGCTTTCTTT
-,-,TRBJ1-1,TRBV6-2/TRBV6-3,CASSQLHEAFF,TGTGCCAGCAGTCAACTTCATGAAGCTTTCTTT
few,-,TRBJ2-7,TRBV3-1/TRBV3-2,CASSQGRDEQYF,TGTGCCAGCAGCCAAGGACGGGACGAGCAGTACTTC
-,TRBD1,TRBJ2-3,TRBV24-1,CATSDPRQGIDTQYF,TGTGCCACCAGTGATCCTCGACAGGGGATAGATACGCAGTATTTT
-,-,TRBJ2-3,TRBV6-4,CASSFESGDTQYF,TGTGCCAGCAGTTTCGAATCGGGAGATACGCAGTATTTT
-,TRBD2,TRBJ2-7,TRBV28,CASSLTGLAGARNF,TGTGCCAGCAGTCTCACCGGACTAGCGGGAGCTAGGAACTTC
-,-,TRBJ2-3,TRBV18,CASSPPSQPTDTQYF,TGTGCCAGCTCACCACCATCACAGCCCACAGATACGCAGTATTTT
-,TRBD1,TRBJ1-6,TRBV5-4,CASSLGTGGSSPLHF,TGTGCCAGCAGCTTGGGGACAGGGGGATCTTCACCCCTCCACTTT
-,TRBD2,TRBJ2-3,TRBV18,CASSLRDLAGAPADTQYF,TGTGCCAGCTCACTAAGGGACCTAGCGGGAGCGCCGGCAGATACGCAGTATTTT
-,-,TRBJ2-3,TRBV28,CASSLADTQYF,TGTGCCAGCAGTCTAGCGGATACGCAGTATTTT
-,TRBD1,TRBJ1-4,TRBV30,CAWSLGQGGEKLFF,TGTGCCTGGAGCCTCGGACAGGGAGGTGAAAAACTGTTTTTT
-,-,TRBJ2-5,TRBV2,CASSETRGETQYF,TGTGCCAGCAGTGAAACCAGGGGAGAGACCCAGTACTTC
once,TRBD1,TRBJ1-2,TRBV4-3,CASSQATGLNYGYTF,TGCGCCAGCAGCCAAGCGACAGGGCTAAACTATGGCTACACCTTC
-,TRBD2,TRBJ2-7,TRBV7-8,CASSLVLWVASGLSYEQYF,TGTGCCAGCAGCTTAGTCCTATGGGTGGCTAGCGGGCTATCCTACGAGCAGTACTTC
-,-,TRBJ1-1,TRBV10-3,CAIRGGGITEAFF,TGTGCCATCAGAGGCGGGGGGATTACTGAAGCTTTCTTT
once,TRBD1,TRBJ1-5,TRBV4-1,CASSLDRGLGEPQHF,TGCGCCAGCAGCCTCGACAGGGGGCTTGGAGAGCCCCAGCATTTT
-,TRBD2,TRBJ2-7,TRBV27,CASSLAGGFYEQYF,TGTGCCAGCAGTCTAGCGGGAGGTTTCTACGAGCAGTACTTC
few,-,TRBJ1-1,TRBV7-3,CASSPGLLNTEAFF,TGTGCCAGCAGCCCGGGACTTTTGAACACTGAAGCTTTCTTT
-,-,TRBJ1-4,TRBV12-3/TRBV12-4,CASMRGGNEKLFF,TGTGCCAGCATGCGGGGGGGTAATGAAAAACTGTTTTTT
once,TRBD1,TRBJ1-5,TRBV24-1,CAPRGGSSQPQHF,TGTGCCCCCAGAGGGGGCTCATCTCAGCCCCAGCATTTT
-,TRBD2,TRBJ2-3,TRBV5-8,CASGAGGPADTQYF,TGTGCCAGCGGTGCGGGAGGGCCCGCAGATACGCAGTATTTT
few,-,TRBJ1-1,TRBV4-2,CASSQEPGVIEAFF,TGTGCCAGCAGCCAAGAGCCAGGGGTCATTGAAGCTTTCTTT
once,TRBD2,TRBJ2-2,TRBV19,CASSSGTSGTGELFF,TGTGCCAGTAGTAGCGGGACTAGCGGGACCGGGGAGCTGTTTTTT
-,-,TRBJ1-3,TRBV18,CASSPLNSGAGNTIYF,TGTGCCAGCTCACCACTTAACAGTGGTGCTGGAAACACCATATATTTT
-,TRBD1,TRBJ2-2,TRBV12-3/TRBV12-4,CASTTGSTGELFF,TGTGCCAGCACGACAGGGAGCACCGGGGAGCTGTTTTTT